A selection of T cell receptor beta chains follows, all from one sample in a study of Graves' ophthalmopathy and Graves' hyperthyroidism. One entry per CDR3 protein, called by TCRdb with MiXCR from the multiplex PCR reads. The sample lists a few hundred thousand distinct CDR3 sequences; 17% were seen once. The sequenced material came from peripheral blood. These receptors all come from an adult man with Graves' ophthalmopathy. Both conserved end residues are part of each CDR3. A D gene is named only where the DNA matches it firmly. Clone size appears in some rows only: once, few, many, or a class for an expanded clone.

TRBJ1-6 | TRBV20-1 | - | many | CSATMTGRNNSPLHF | TGCAGTGCTACTATGACGGGCAGGAATAATTCACCCCTCCACTTT
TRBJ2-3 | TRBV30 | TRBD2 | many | CAWSALAGKDTQYF | TGTGCCTGGAGTGCACTAGCGGGGAAAGATACGCAGTATTTT
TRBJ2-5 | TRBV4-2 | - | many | CASSQDLPGGARETQYF | TGTGCCAGCAGCCAAGACCTTCCGGGCGGGGCCAGGGAGACCCAGTACTTC
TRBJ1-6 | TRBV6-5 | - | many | CASSYGVRSPLHF | TGTGCCAGCAGTTACGGGGTTCGCTCACCCCTCCACTTT
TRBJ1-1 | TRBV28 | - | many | CASSFYGEDYTEAFF | TGTGCCAGCAGTTTTTACGGGGAGGATTACACTGAAGCTTTCTTT
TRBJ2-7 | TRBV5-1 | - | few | CASSLGGTPSYEQYF | TGCGCCAGCAGCTTGGGCGGGACCCCTTCCTACGAGCAGTACTTC
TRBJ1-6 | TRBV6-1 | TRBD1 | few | CASKDSRQGTGSPLHF | TGTGCCAGCAAGGATTCTCGACAGGGGACAGGATCACCCCTCCACTTT
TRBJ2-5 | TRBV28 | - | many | CASSFPRGPETQYF | TGTGCCAGCAGCTTTCCTAGGGGTCCAGAGACCCAGTACTTC
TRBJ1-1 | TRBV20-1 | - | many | CSARGNPNTEAFF | TGCAGTGCTCGGGGTAACCCGAACACTGAAGCTTTCTTT
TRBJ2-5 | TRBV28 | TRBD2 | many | CASSSRLAGVQETQYF | TGTGCCAGCAGTTCCCGACTAGCGGGGGTCCAAGAGACCCAGTACTTC
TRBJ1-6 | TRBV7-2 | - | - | CASSLVVRQGSPLHF | TGTGCCAGCAGCTTAGTAGTCAGGCAGGGTTCACCCCTCCACTTT
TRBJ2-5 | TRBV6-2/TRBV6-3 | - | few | CARIRRGWETQYF | TGTGCCAGGATTCGGAGGGGTTGGGAGACACAGTACTTC
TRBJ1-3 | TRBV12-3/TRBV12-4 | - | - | CTSRLGPGNTIYF | TGCACCAGCAGGTTGGGACCTGGAAACACCATATATTTT
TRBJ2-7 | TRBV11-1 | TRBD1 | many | CASSFRDRGSYEQYF | TGTGCCAGCAGTTTCCGGGACAGGGGAAGCTACGAGCAGTACTTC
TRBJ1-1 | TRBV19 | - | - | CASSPPAANTEAFF | TGTGCCAGTAGTCCCCCGGCCGCGAACACTGAAGCTTTCTTT
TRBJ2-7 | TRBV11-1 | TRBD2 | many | CASSSDLGLAGGSYEQYF | TGTGCCAGCAGCTCCGACCTAGGACTAGCGGGGGGCTCCTACGAGCAGTACTTC
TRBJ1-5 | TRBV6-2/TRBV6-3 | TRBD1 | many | CASRSGTGWGNQPQHF | TGTGCCAGCAGGTCCGGGACAGGGTGGGGCAATCAGCCCCAGCATTTT
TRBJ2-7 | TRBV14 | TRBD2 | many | CASSPGTSGSYEQYF | TGTGCCAGCAGCCCCGGGACTAGCGGGAGCTACGAGCAGTACTTC
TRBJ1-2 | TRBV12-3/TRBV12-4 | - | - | CASSGWNYGYTF | TGTGCCAGCAGCGGATGGAACTATGGCTACACCTTC
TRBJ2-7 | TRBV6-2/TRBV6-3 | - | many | CASADKPYEQYF | TGTGCCAGCGCGGACAAGCCCTACGAGCAGTACTTC
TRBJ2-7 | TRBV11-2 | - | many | CASSLEQGSYEQYF | TGTGCCAGCAGCCTGGAACAGGGCTCCTACGAGCAGTACTTC
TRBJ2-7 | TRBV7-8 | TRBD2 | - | CASSLGWTSGSNEQYF | TGTGCCAGCAGCTTAGGGTGGACTAGCGGGAGCAACGAGCAGTACTTC
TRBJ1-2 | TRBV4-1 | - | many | CASSQTPGGYNGYTF | TGCGCCAGCAGCCAAACCCCCGGTGGGTATAATGGCTACACCTTC
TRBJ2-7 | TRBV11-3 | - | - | CASSLSNHEQYF | TGTGCCAGCAGCTTAAGCAACCACGAGCAGTACTTC
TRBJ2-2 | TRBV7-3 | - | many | CASSPLGGGVPGELFF | TGTGCCAGCAGCCCCCTTGGAGGGGGGGTCCCCGGGGAGCTGTTTTTT
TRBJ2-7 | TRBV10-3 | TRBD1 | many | CAISERQGSSYEQYF | TGTGCCATCAGTGAACGACAGGGAAGTTCCTACGAGCAGTACTTC
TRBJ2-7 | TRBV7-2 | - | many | CASSLPTGAEQYF | TGTGCCAGCAGCTTACCTACAGGAGCCGAGCAGTACTTC
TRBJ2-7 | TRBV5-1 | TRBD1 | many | CASSGTGFYEQYF | TGCGCCAGCAGTGGGACAGGATTCTACGAGCAGTACTTC
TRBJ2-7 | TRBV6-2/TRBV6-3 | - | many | CASSYSLHGVDEQYF | TGTGCCAGCAGTTACAGTTTACACGGCGTCGACGAGCAGTACTTC
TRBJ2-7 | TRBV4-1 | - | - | CASSQGRPNYEQYF | TGCGCCAGCAGCCAAGGTCGGCCTAACTACGAGCAGTACTTC
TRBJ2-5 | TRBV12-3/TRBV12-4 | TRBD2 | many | CASSFPPLAGGGGTQYF | TGTGCCAGCAGTTTCCCCCCTCTAGCGGGGGGTGGCGGGACCCAGTACTTC
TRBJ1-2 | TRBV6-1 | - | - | CASRRYRRNYGYIF | TGTGCCAGCAGACGGTACAGGAGGAACTATGGCTACATCTTC
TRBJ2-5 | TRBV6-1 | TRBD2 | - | CASSARGGGQTQYF | TGTGCCAGCAGTGCCCGGGGGGGCGGGCAGACCCAGTATTTC
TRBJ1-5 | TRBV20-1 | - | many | CSARVGRQPQHF | TGCAGTGCTAGAGTGGGCAGGCAGCCCCAGCATTTT
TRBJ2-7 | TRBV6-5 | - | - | CASSSLTALGLDF | TGTGCCAGCAGTTCCTTGACAGCGCTAGGATTGGACTTC
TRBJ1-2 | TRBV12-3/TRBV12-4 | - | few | CASSGAVEGNDGYNF | TGTGCCAGCAGTGGGGCTGTGGAAGGTAACGATGGCTACAACTTC
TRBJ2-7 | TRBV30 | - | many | CAWSVKGPYEQYF | TGTGCCTGGAGTGTTAAGGGGCCCTACGAGCAGTACTTC
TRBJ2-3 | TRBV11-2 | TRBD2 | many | CASSPPGLAGGRDTQYF | TGTGCCAGCAGTCCCCCGGGACTAGCGGGGGGGCGCGATACGCAGTATTTT
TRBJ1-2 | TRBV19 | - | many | CASSTEWDYGYTF | TGTGCCAGTAGTACCGAATGGGACTATGGCTACACCTTC
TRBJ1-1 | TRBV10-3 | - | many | CAISTDRNTEAFF | TGTGCCATCAGCACCGACAGGAACACTGAAGCTTTCTTT
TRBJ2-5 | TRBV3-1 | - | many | CASSPASGPETQYF | TGTGCCAGCAGCCCCGCTTCGGGTCCAGAGACCCAGTACTTC
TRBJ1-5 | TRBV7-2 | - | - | CASSLWGRTDQPQHF | TGTGCCAGCAGCTTATGGGGGAGGACAGATCAGCCCCAGCATTTT